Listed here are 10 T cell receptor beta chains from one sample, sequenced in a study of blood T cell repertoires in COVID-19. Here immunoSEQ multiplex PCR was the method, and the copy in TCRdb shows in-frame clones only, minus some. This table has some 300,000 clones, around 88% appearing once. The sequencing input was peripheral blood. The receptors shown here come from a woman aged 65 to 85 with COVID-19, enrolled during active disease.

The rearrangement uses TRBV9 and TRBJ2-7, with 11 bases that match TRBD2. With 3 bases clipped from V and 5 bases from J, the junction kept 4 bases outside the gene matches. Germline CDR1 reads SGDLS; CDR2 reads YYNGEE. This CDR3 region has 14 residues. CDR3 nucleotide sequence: TGTGCCAGCAGCGAGACTAGCGGGACCCACGAGCAGTACTTC. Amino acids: CASSETSGTHEQYF.

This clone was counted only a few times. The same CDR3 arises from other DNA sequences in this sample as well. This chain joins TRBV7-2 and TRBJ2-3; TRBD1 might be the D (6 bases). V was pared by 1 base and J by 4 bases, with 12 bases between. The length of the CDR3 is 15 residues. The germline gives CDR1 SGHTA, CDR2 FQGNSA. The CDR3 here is CASSLVSGGADTQYF. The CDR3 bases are TGTGCCAGCAGCTTAGTTTCTGGGGGCGCAGATACGCAGTATTTT.

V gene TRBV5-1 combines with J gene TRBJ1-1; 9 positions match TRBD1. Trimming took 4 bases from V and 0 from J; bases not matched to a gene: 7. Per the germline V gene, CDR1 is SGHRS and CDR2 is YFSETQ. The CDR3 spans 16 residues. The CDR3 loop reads CASSPWTGDMNTEAFF. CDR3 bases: TGCGCCAGCAGCCCCTGGACAGGGGACATGAACACTGAAGCTTTCTTT.

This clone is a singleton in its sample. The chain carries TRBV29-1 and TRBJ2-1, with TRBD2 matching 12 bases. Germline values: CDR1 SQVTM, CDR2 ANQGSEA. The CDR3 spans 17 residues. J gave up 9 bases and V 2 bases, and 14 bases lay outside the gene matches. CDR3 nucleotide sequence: TGCAGCGTTGAATCCTGGGGCCTAGCGGGGGGGCCAAGTGAGCAGTTCTTC. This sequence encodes CSVESWGLAGGPSEQFF.

CDR3 nucleotides: TGTGCCAGCAGTGATCAGTATGGCTACACCTTC. Translation: CASSDQYGYTF. The chain is built from TRBV2 and TRBJ1-2, with D uncertain. CDR3 length equals 11 residues. V was shortened by 3 bases and J by 5 bases, with 4 bases between the two germline ends. The V gene's germline CDR1 is SNHLY and CDR2 FYNNEI.

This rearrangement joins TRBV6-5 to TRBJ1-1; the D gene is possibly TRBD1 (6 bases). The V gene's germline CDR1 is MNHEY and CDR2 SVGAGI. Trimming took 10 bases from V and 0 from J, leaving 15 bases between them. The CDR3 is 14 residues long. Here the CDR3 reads CATFPGVMNTEAFF. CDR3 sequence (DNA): TGTGCCACATTTCCAGGGGTCATGAACACTGAAGCTTTCTTT.

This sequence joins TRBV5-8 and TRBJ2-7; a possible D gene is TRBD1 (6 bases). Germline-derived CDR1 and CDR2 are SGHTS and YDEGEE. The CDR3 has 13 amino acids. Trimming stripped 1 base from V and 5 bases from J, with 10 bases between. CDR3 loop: CASSLLQGNEQYF. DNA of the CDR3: TGTGCCAGCAGCTTGCTTCAGGGGAACGAGCAGTACTTC. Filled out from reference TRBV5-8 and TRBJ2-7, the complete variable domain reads EAGVTQSPTHLIKTRGQQATLRCSPISGHTSVYWYQQALGLGLQFLLWYDEGEERNRGNFPPRFSGRQFPNYSSELNVNALELEDSALYLCASSLLQGNEQYFGPGTRLTVT.

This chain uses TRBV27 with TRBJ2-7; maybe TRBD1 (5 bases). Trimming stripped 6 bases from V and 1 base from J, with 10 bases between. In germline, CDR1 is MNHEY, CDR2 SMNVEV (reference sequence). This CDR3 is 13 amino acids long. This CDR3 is CASSYPGSYEQYF. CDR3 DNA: TGTGCCAGCAGCTATCCAGGGTCCTACGAGCAGTACTTC.

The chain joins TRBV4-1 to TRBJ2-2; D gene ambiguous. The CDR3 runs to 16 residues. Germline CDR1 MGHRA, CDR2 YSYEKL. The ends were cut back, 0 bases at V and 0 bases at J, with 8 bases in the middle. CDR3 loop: CASSQDLTANTGELFF. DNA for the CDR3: TGCGCCAGCAGCCAAGATCTCACAGCGAACACCGGGGAGCTGTTTTTT.

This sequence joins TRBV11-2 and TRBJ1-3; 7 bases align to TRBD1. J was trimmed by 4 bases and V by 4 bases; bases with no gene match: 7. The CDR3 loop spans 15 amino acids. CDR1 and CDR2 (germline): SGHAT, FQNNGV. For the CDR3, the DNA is TGTGCCAGCAGCTCCCAACAGGGGTTCGGAAACACCATATATTTT. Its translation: CASSSQQGFGNTIYF. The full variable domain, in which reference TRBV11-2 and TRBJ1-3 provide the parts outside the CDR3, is EAGVAQSPRYKIIEKRQSVAFWCNPISGHATLYWYQQILGQGPKLLIQFQNNGVVDDSQLPKDRFSAERLKGVDSTLKIQPAKLEDSAVYLCASSSQQGFGNTIYFGEGSWLTVV.